This T cell receptor (beta chain) was captured by sequencing in a study of vaccination and CD4 T cells after COVID-19. Study-level findings and limits: Spike mono-reactivity was found in 304 of the 307 vaccine-specific clones identified in convalescent patients.

Cultured CD4+ T cells had their DNA profiled by the Oncomine TCR Beta short-read assay. From the PCR reads, TCRdb called clonotypes with MiXCR, one entry per CDR3 protein. The data contain more than 15,000 distinct CDR3 sequences, 47% of them singletons. This clonotype was seen only a few times. Its antigen is undetermined. Time point given: late sampling 161 to 241 days after vaccination in a few convalescent patients. Regarding treatment: approximately 10-day PBMC culture with coronavirus spike peptide pools or control peptides (ViraFEST assay). Culture proceeded for around ten days, and CD4+ T cells were then isolated by negative selection. Trimming removed 3 bases at V and 6 bases at J, with 8 bases between. The CDR3 extends over 12 amino acids. Germline V gene sequence: CDR1 SEHNR, CDR2 FQNEAQ (reference sequence).

The source is a human donor who had recovered from COVID-19. This chain uses TRBV7-9 with TRBJ1-2, with D unclear. The material sequenced was CD4+ T cells from blood, cultured in vitro, taken about 7 months after SARS-CoV-2 vaccination. Written as DNA, the CDR3 is TGTGCCAGCAGCTTCACCGACAATGGCTACACCTTC. Amino acids: CASSFTDNGYTF.